The rows below give T cell receptor beta chains drawn from one sample of a study of technical replicates of blood from several donors. Using immunoSEQ multiplex PCR, the repertoire was profiled, and TCRdb retains in-frame clones only, with some absent. Altogether about 79,000 clones are present, roughly 94% being singletons, with the ten largest covering roughly 0.26%. Material for sequencing was T cells isolated from PBMCs. These receptors were obtained from a human donor in good health. The CDR3 runs from the conserved cysteine through the conserved F or W. D genes are given only for firm matches. Rows give clone size only sometimes, using once, few, many, or a class for an expanded clone.

abundance: -
d_gene: TRBD2
v_gene: TRBV12-5
j_gene: TRBJ2-2
CDR3aa: CASVQKRGGLPGELFF

abundance: -
d_gene: -
v_gene: TRBV28
j_gene: TRBJ2-7
CDR3aa: CASSLGGVPYEQYF

abundance: -
d_gene: -
v_gene: TRBV4-1
j_gene: TRBJ2-1
CDR3aa: CASSQDYGGGYNEQFF

abundance: -
d_gene: TRBD2
v_gene: TRBV11-2
j_gene: TRBJ2-1
CDR3aa: CASSLAASGNEQFF

abundance: -
d_gene: -
v_gene: TRBV18
j_gene: TRBJ1-1
CDR3aa: CASSPTKEGSTFF

abundance: -
d_gene: -
v_gene: TRBV7-9
j_gene: TRBJ2-1
CDR3aa: CASSFPSPNEQFF

abundance: -
d_gene: TRBD2
v_gene: TRBV19
j_gene: TRBJ2-1
CDR3aa: CASSGTWREGGNEQFF

abundance: -
d_gene: -
v_gene: TRBV18
j_gene: TRBJ1-1
CDR3aa: CASSPRQQEAFF

abundance: few
d_gene: -
v_gene: TRBV25-1
j_gene: TRBJ1-1
CDR3aa: CASSEPGNTEAFF

abundance: -
d_gene: TRBD1
v_gene: TRBV4-2
j_gene: TRBJ1-5
CDR3aa: CASSQDRFQGAQHF

abundance: -
d_gene: TRBD1
v_gene: TRBV6-1
j_gene: TRBJ1-5
CDR3aa: CASSDTTGGYQPQHF

abundance: -
d_gene: -
v_gene: TRBV5-4
j_gene: TRBJ1-1
CDR3aa: CASSHLTPGTEAFF